These T cell receptor beta chains were read from a single sample in a study of control samples from healthy donors and cancer patients. Repertoires were generated with immunoSEQ multiplex PCR, while TCRdb's copy carries only in-frame clones and drops some. Of roughly 24,000 clones listed, about 81% are singletons. Sequenced input: PBMCs. These receptor sequences come from a man in his 60s with colorectal cancer. The CDR3 runs from the conserved cysteine through the conserved F or W. D genes are given only for firm matches. Clone size is stated in some rows and not others, as once, few, many or a class when expanded.

j_gene: TRBJ2-3
abundance: few
v_gene: TRBV10-1
d_gene: .
CDR3aa: CASACNEPAPPSDTQYF
CDR3nt: TGCGCCAGCGCTTGTAACGAGCCCGCTCCGCCGAGCGATACGCAGTATTTT

j_gene: TRBJ1-5
abundance: .
v_gene: TRBV29-1
d_gene: TRBD1
CDR3aa: CSVEAGGGQPQHF
CDR3nt: TGCAGCGTTGAGGCAGGGGGAGGTCAGCCCCAGCATTTT

j_gene: TRBJ2-1
abundance: few
v_gene: TRBV2
d_gene: TRBD1
CDR3aa: CASSERTGGHNEQFF
CDR3nt: TGTGCCAGCAGTGAGCGGACAGGGGGTCACAATGAGCAGTTCTTC

j_gene: TRBJ2-1
abundance: .
v_gene: TRBV27
d_gene: TRBD2
CDR3aa: CASSSSGGAALDNEQFF
CDR3nt: TGTGCCAGCAGTAGTAGCGGGGGGGCCGCGTTGGACAATGAGCAGTTCTTC

j_gene: TRBJ1-2
abundance: .
v_gene: TRBV21-1
d_gene: .
CDR3aa: CASSKVGDGYTF
CDR3nt: TGTGCCAGCAGCAAAGTGGGGGATGGCTACACCTTC

j_gene: TRBJ1-2
abundance: .
v_gene: TRBV7-8
d_gene: .
CDR3aa: CASSFGENYGYTF
CDR3nt: TGTGCCAGCAGCTTCGGGGAAAACTATGGCTACACCTTC

j_gene: TRBJ1-1
abundance: .
v_gene: TRBV27
d_gene: TRBD1
CDR3aa: CASRLKGQGEWNTEAFF
CDR3nt: TGTGCCAGCAGGCTAAAAGGACAGGGCGAATGGAACACTGAAGCTTTCTTT

j_gene: TRBJ2-3
abundance: .
v_gene: TRBV29-1
d_gene: TRBD2
CDR3aa: CSVAGGPHTDTQYF
CDR3nt: TGCAGCGTTGCGGGGGGGCCCCACACAGATACGCAGTATTTT

j_gene: TRBJ2-2
abundance: .
v_gene: TRBV7-2
d_gene: TRBD2
CDR3aa: CASSDRLAGITGELFF
CDR3nt: TGTGCCAGCAGCGACAGGCTAGCGGGAATCACCGGGGAGCTGTTTTTT

j_gene: TRBJ1-6
abundance: .
v_gene: TRBV11-2
d_gene: .
CDR3aa: CASSFQGYNSPLHF
CDR3nt: TGTGCCAGCAGCTTTCAGGGTTACAATTCACCCCTCCACTTT

j_gene: TRBJ1-1
abundance: .
v_gene: TRBV5-5
d_gene: .
CDR3aa: CASSLYAVREEGTEAFF
CDR3nt: TGTGCCAGCAGCTTATATGCCGTCAGGGAGGAGGGCACTGAAGCTTTCTTT

j_gene: TRBJ1-5
abundance: .
v_gene: TRBV4-1
d_gene: TRBD1
CDR3aa: CASSQLTGEGQPQHF
CDR3nt: TGCGCCAGCAGCCAACTTACAGGGGAAGGTCAGCCCCAGCATTTT

j_gene: TRBJ2-5
abundance: .
v_gene: TRBV5-1
d_gene: TRBD2
CDR3aa: CASSLVAGVRETQYF
CDR3nt: TGCGCCAGCAGCTTGGTAGCGGGGGTGAGGGAGACCCAGTACTTC

j_gene: TRBJ1-1
abundance: .
v_gene: TRBV5-5
d_gene: .
CDR3aa: CASSQRTVDTEAFF
CDR3nt: TGTGCCAGCAGCCAACGGACAGTGGACACTGAAGCTTTCTTT

j_gene: TRBJ1-6
abundance: .
v_gene: TRBV5-5
d_gene: TRBD1
CDR3aa: CASSSTGNNSPLHF
CDR3nt: TGTGCCAGCAGCTCGACAGGGAATAATTCACCCCTCCACTTT

j_gene: TRBJ2-3
abundance: once
v_gene: TRBV24-1
d_gene: TRBD1
CDR3aa: CATSVQGNTQYF
CDR3nt: TGTGCCACCAGCGTACAGGGGAATACGCAGTATTTT

j_gene: TRBJ1-5
abundance: few
v_gene: TRBV5-5
d_gene: .
CDR3aa: CASSLGPSSNQPQHF
CDR3nt: TGTGCCAGCAGCTTGGGGCCCAGCAGCAATCAGCCCCAGCATTTT

j_gene: TRBJ1-5
abundance: .
v_gene: TRBV24-1
d_gene: TRBD1
CDR3aa: CATSGRDSYQPQHF
CDR3nt: TGTGCCACCAGTGGTCGGGACAGCTATCAGCCCCAGCATTTT

j_gene: TRBJ1-4
abundance: .
v_gene: TRBV6-5
d_gene: TRBD1
CDR3aa: CASSSQGRGTNEKLFF
CDR3nt: TGTGCCAGCAGTTCACAGGGGAGAGGGACCAATGAAAAACTGTTTTTT

j_gene: TRBJ2-3
abundance: once
v_gene: TRBV14
d_gene: TRBD2
CDR3aa: CASSQNSGGNTDTQYF
CDR3nt: TGTGCCAGCAGCCAAAATAGCGGGGGGAACACAGATACGCAGTATTTT

j_gene: TRBJ1-5
abundance: .
v_gene: TRBV6-6
d_gene: .
CDR3aa: CASSYSSGFDQPQHF
CDR3nt: TGTGCCAGCAGTTACTCGAGTGGGTTTGATCAGCCCCAGCATTTT

j_gene: TRBJ2-2
abundance: .
v_gene: TRBV18
d_gene: .
CDR3aa: CASSTWTGNTGELFF
CDR3nt: TGTGCCAGCTCGACCTGGACGGGGAACACCGGGGAGCTGTTTTTT

j_gene: TRBJ1-2
abundance: .
v_gene: TRBV11-2
d_gene: .
CDR3aa: CASSLSQGGGYTF
CDR3nt: TGTGCCAGCAGCTTATCGCAGGGCGGAGGCTACACCTTC

j_gene: TRBJ2-5
abundance: .
v_gene: TRBV2
d_gene: .
CDR3aa: CAILTGRSETQYF
CDR3nt: TGTGCCATCTTGACAGGGAGGTCAGAGACCCAGTACTTC

j_gene: TRBJ1-4
abundance: .
v_gene: TRBV5-1
d_gene: TRBD1
CDR3aa: CASSLDPQGASGATNEKLFF
CDR3nt: TGCGCCAGCAGCTTGGACCCACAGGGGGCCTCTGGAGCAACTAATGAAAAACTGTTTTTT

j_gene: TRBJ1-6
abundance: .
v_gene: TRBV6-5
d_gene: .
CDR3aa: CASSSGSPLHF
CDR3nt: TGTGCCAGCAGCTCCGGGTCACCCCTCCACTTT

j_gene: TRBJ2-2
abundance: .
v_gene: TRBV9
d_gene: TRBD2
CDR3aa: CASSSRLAGDGTGELFF
CDR3nt: TGTGCCAGCAGCTCACGACTAGCGGGGGACGGCACCGGGGAGCTGTTTTTT

j_gene: TRBJ2-2
abundance: .
v_gene: TRBV5-5
d_gene: .
CDR3aa: CASSFVSGELGELFF
CDR3nt: TGTGCCAGCAGCTTTGTGAGTGGCGAGTTAGGGGAGCTGTTTTTT

j_gene: TRBJ2-7
abundance: .
v_gene: TRBV3-1/TRBV3-2
d_gene: .
CDR3aa: CASSQDRAREQYF
CDR3nt: TGTGCCAGCAGCCAAGATCGGGCGAGGGAGCAGTACTTC